This is a list of T cell receptor beta chains from one sample in a study of blood T cell repertoires in COVID-19. Sequencing was performed with immunoSEQ multiplex PCR; in TCRdb, only in-frame clones are kept and a portion is missing. The data hold 250,000 to 350,000 clones, with nearly 90% observed a single time. Sequencing used PBMCs or T cells enriched from blood (not recorded which). These TCRs come from a woman between 25 and 40 years old who had recovered from COVID-19. Each CDR3 is given with its conserved first and last residue. A D gene is named only where the DNA matches it firmly. Expanded clones are given a class, and other clones once, few, many or no size at all.

clone size	V gene	D gene	J gene	CDR3 protein	CDR3 DNA
-	TRBV7-2	-	TRBJ2-6	CASSLIPHTSRFMDSVLTF	TGTGCCAGCAGCTTAATACCCCACACCAGCAGGTTTATGGATTCCGTCCTGACTTTC
-	TRBV30	TRBD2	TRBJ2-1	CATVTSGGASNEQFF	TGTGCCACGGTCACTAGCGGGGGGGCAAGCAATGAGCAGTTCTTC
-	TRBV9	TRBD1	TRBJ1-2	CASSPRDSYGYTF	TGTGCCAGCAGCCCCCGGGACAGCTATGGCTACACCTTC
-	TRBV5-5	TRBD2	TRBJ2-3	CASSSGLAGGLGDTQYF	TGTGCCAGCAGCTCGGGACTAGCGGGGGGGCTCGGAGATACGCAGTATTTT
-	TRBV3-1/TRBV3-2	-	TRBJ1-2	CASSGGLGANYGYTF	TGTGCCAGTTCCGGGGGTCTCGGAGCTAACTATGGCTACACCTTC
-	TRBV4-1	-	TRBJ2-7	CASSQVGEVQQYF	TGCGCCAGCAGCCAAGTAGGGGAGGTGCAGCAGTACTTC
-	TRBV28	-	TRBJ1-4	CASSLEGDREKLFF	TGTGCCAGCAGTTTAGAGGGAGATAGAGAAAAACTGTTTTTT
few	TRBV27	TRBD1	TRBJ1-5	CASSPTGDQPQHF	TGTGCCAGCAGTCCGACAGGGGATCAGCCCCAGCATTTT
-	TRBV5-1	-	TRBJ1-2	CASSPNGTPIGYTF	TGCGCCAGCAGCCCCAACGGGACACCCATAGGCTACACCTTC
-	TRBV30	-	TRBJ1-2	CAWSAIGAGGYTF	TGTGCCTGGAGTGCGATAGGGGCTGGCGGCTACACCTTC
-	TRBV6-1	-	TRBJ1-2	CASSEAATGNYGYTF	TGTGCCAGCAGTGAAGCTGCCACAGGGAACTATGGCTACACCTTC
-	TRBV4-1	TRBD2	TRBJ2-7	CASSQPGTSRTYEQYF	TGCGCCAGCAGCCAACCCGGGACTAGCAGAACCTACGAGCAGTACTTC
-	TRBV7-9	TRBD1	TRBJ1-2	CASSRGQPGYGYTF	TGTGCCAGCAGCCGGGGACAGCCTGGCTATGGCTACACCTTC
-	TRBV5-8	-	TRBJ1-2	CASSPRGGAQGYTF	TGTGCCAGCAGCCCGAGGGGGGGGGCTCAGGGCTACACCTTC
-	TRBV7-9	-	TRBJ1-4	CALPGGDLGKLFF	TGTGCCCTCCCCGGGGGTGACTTGGGAAAACTGTTTTTT
-	TRBV6-5	TRBD2	TRBJ2-1	CASRGSGGHNEQFF	TGTGCCAGCAGGGGTAGCGGGGGCCACAATGAGCAGTTCTTC
-	TRBV5-1	TRBD2	TRBJ2-5	CASSLPLGGGQETQYF	TGCGCCAGCAGCCTACCCCTTGGCGGGGGGCAAGAGACCCAGTACTTC
-	TRBV7-9	TRBD1	TRBJ2-3	CASSRQDRGSTDTQYF	TGTGCCAGCAGCAGGCAGGACAGGGGAAGCACAGATACGCAGTATTTT
-	TRBV3-1/TRBV3-2	-	TRBJ1-5	CASSQGFGGVQPQHF	TGTGCCAGCAGCCAAGGGTTTGGAGGGGTTCAGCCCCAGCATTTT
-	TRBV20-1	-	TRBJ1-2	CSASSRESYGYTF	TGCAGTGCTAGTTCCCGGGAATCCTATGGCTACACCTTC
-	TRBV6-5	-	TRBJ1-1	CASSYDNLNTEAFF	TGTGCCAGCAGTTACGACAACTTGAACACTGAAGCTTTCTTT
-	TRBV4-3	-	TRBJ2-7	CASSQDLSGTSYEQYF	TGCGCCAGCAGCCAAGATCTCTCAGGAACGTCCTACGAGCAGTACTTC
-	TRBV3-1/TRBV3-2	-	TRBJ1-1	CASSQQNGPPGEAFF	TGTGCCAGCAGCCAACAAAACGGGCCCCCGGGGGAAGCTTTCTTT
-	TRBV4-2	-	TRBJ1-1	CASSQDARTENTEAFF	TGTGCCAGCAGCCAAGATGCTAGGACAGAGAACACTGAAGCTTTCTTT
-	TRBV19	-	TRBJ1-1	CASRRAGGNTEAFF	TGTGCCAGTAGGAGGGCCGGGGGGAACACTGAAGCTTTCTTT
-	TRBV7-6	TRBD2	TRBJ2-3	CASSLLTGGDTQYF	TGTGCCAGCAGCCTTCTAACCGGGGGGGATACGCAGTATTTT